The 18 T cell receptor beta chains in this list originate from one sample, sequenced in a study of blood T cell repertoires in COVID-19. Method: immunoSEQ multiplex PCR; TCRdb's copy keeps in-frame clones and lacks some. The table lists 350,000 or so clones, roughly 85% of them singletons. Sequencing was done on a sample of PBMCs or T cells enriched from blood (not recorded which). The origin of the receptors is a woman between 40 and 50 years old with acute COVID-19.

The chain combines TRBV9 with TRBJ2-2, with TRBD2 matching over 10 bases. V lost 4 bases and J lost 4; bases outside the gene matches: 4. From germline, CDR1 is SGDLS and CDR2 YYNGEE. There are 15 residues in the CDR3. The CDR3 nucleotides are TGTGCCAGCAGCCCAGCGGGGGGGGTCACCGGGGAGCTGTTTTTT. Protein: CASSPAGGVTGELFF.

V gene TRBV5-1 combines with J gene TRBJ1-4; D remains unclear. CDR1 and CDR2 from the germline V gene are SGHRS and YFSETQ. The CDR3 is 18 residues long. V was cut by 3 bases and J by 0 bases, with 18 bases left in between. The CDR3 DNA sequence: TGCGCCAGCAGCTCTACCTCACAGTCGAGTCCAACTAATGAAAAACTGTTTTTT. As protein: CASSSTSQSSPTNEKLFF.

V and J are TRBV18 and TRBJ2-7; 7 nucleotides agree with TRBD1. J gave up 2 bases and V 4 bases, and 2 bases lay outside the gene matches. The CDR3 is 13 amino acids. Per the germline V gene, CDR1 is KGHSH and CDR2 is LQKENI. CDR3 nucleotides: TGTGCCAGCTCACAGGGACAGACCTACGAGCAGTACTTC. It specifies CASSQGQTYEQYF. The full variable domain, completed using reference TRBV18 and TRBJ2-7, is NAGVMQNPRHLVRRRGQEARLRCSPMKGHSHVYWYRQLPEEGLKFMVYLQKENIIDESGMPKERFSAEFPKEGPSILRIQQVVRGDSAAYFCASSQGQTYEQYFGPGTRLTVT.

The rearrangement links TRBV18 to TRBJ1-5, with 7 bases aligning to TRBD1. The germline V gene encodes CDR1 KGHSH and CDR2 LQKENI. The length of the CDR3 is 19 residues. Losses at the gene ends were 6 bases for V and 3 bases for J; bases not matched to a gene: 20. This CDR3 is CASSSGVVGTGTVNQPQHF. CDR3 in DNA: TGTGCCAGCTCCTCTGGGGTAGTCGGGACTGGGACAGTCAATCAGCCCCAGCATTTT. The whole variable domain, filled in from reference TRBV18 and TRBJ1-5, reads NAGVMQNPRHLVRRRGQEARLRCSPMKGHSHVYWYRQLPEEGLKFMVYLQKENIIDESGMPKERFSAEFPKEGPSILRIQQVVRGDSAAYFCASSSGVVGTGTVNQPQHFGDGTRLSIL.

This chain uses TRBV5-4 with TRBJ1-2; TRBD1 is a possible D gene (6 bases). Germline CDR1 reads SGHNT; CDR2 reads YYREEE (reference sequence). Trimming removed 7 bases at V and 6 bases at J, with 16 bases between. This CDR3 is 13 amino acids long. CDR3 amino acids: CASGFQGMDGYTF. In DNA form, the CDR3 reads TGTGCCAGCGGATTTCAGGGGATGGATGGCTACACCTTC.

This sequence joins TRBV27 and TRBJ2-3, with a weak D call TRBD1 (5 bases). Germline V CDR1 and CDR2: MNHEY, SMNVEV (reference sequence). Trimming took 6 bases from V and 1 from J, leaving 17 bases between them. The CDR3 loop spans 16 amino acids. This CDR3 reads CASRTSRVLCTDTQYF. The CDR3 region has the DNA TGTGCCAGCAGAACATCCAGGGTTTTATGCACAGATACGCAGTATTTT.

The table lists this clone with a count of one. The J gene is TRBJ2-1, the V gene TRBV9; 11 bases map to TRBD2. The trim removed 0 bases at V and 8 bases at J, leaving 16 bases unmatched. The CDR3 sequence is 19 residues long. In germline, CDR1 is SGDLS, CDR2 YYNGEE. The CDR3 DNA is TGTGCCAGCAGCGTAGCCCCTGGGGCTAGCGGGAGGTACGGGGATGAGCAGTTCTTC. It specifies CASSVAPGASGRYGDEQFF.

This clone was observed a handful of times. The V gene is TRBV5-4, the J gene TRBJ2-3, with TRBD1 matching over 9 bases. This CDR3 comprises 15 residues. V lost 2 bases and J lost 5; bases outside the gene matches: 6. Germline values: CDR1 SGHNT, CDR2 YYREEE (reference sequence). In DNA, the CDR3 is TGTGCCAGCAGCTTTGTAACAGGGGGCAGAGATACGCAGTATTTT. This translates into CASSFVTGGRDTQYF.

The chain joins TRBV27 to TRBJ2-1, with TRBD2 matching 7 bases. CDR3 length equals 16 residues. J lost 9 bases, V lost 1 base, and 12 bases had no gene match. Germline CDR1 MNHEY, CDR2 SMNVEV (reference sequence). CDR3: CASSLLGREPVREQFF. Here the CDR3 DNA reads TGTGCCAGCAGTTTATTGGGGCGGGAGCCCGTGCGTGAGCAGTTCTTC.

The chain is built from TRBV27 and TRBJ1-2; D not resolved. V lost 3 bases and J 5 bases, leaving 16 bases between the germline ends. CDR1 is MNHEY and CDR2 is SMNVEV in the germline V gene (reference sequence). The CDR3 loop spans 15 amino acids. Here the CDR3 reads CASSLEQSGIYGYTF. CDR3 DNA sequence: TGTGCCAGCAGTTTGGAACAATCGGGGATATATGGCTACACCTTC.

This chain uses TRBV12-1 with TRBJ2-2; whether TRBD2, the table's D call, matches the DNA was not checked. TRBV12-1 is tagged as a pseudogene. The CDR3 has 23 amino acids. CDR3 loop: CASSFQIGASGRASSPNTGELFF. The CDR3, as DNA: TGTGCCAGCAGCTTTCAGATCGGGGCCAGCGGGAGGGCCTCTTCCCCGAACACCGGGGAGCTGTTTTTT.

The V call is TRBV11-3, the J call TRBJ2-1; D may be TRBD2 (6 bases). Germline V gene data show CDR1 as SGHNT and CDR2 as YENEEA. Trimming cost V 1 base and J 9 bases, with 10 bases left between them. The CDR3 spans 13 residues. CDR3 region: CASSLGTSSEQFF. CDR3 in DNA: TGTGCCAGCAGCTTAGGAACTAGCAGTGAGCAGTTCTTC.

This clone was seen only once. V gene TRBV19 combines with J gene TRBJ1-3; D gene uncertain. Trimming took 7 bases from V and 0 from J, leaving 10 bases between them. CDR3 length: 14 amino acids. CDR1 and CDR2 from the germline V gene are LNHDA and SQIVND (reference sequence). The CDR3 reads CASTRPNSGNTIYF. The CDR3 DNA reads TGTGCCAGTACACGCCCTAACTCTGGAAACACCATATATTTT. The variable domain in full, with the rest retrieved from reference TRBV19 and TRBJ1-3, is DGGITQSPKYLFRKEGQNVTLSCEQNLNHDAMYWYRQDPGQGLRLIYYSQIVNDFQKGDIAEGYSVSREKKESFPLTVTSAQKNPTAFYLCASTRPNSGNTIYFGEGSWLTVV.

The CDR3 DNA follows: TGTGCCAGCAGCCAAGGACACCTTTGGTACGAGCAGTACTTC. This codes for CASSQGHLWYEQYF. The chain couples TRBV3-1 (or the pseudogene TRBV3-2) to TRBJ2-7; no clear D gene. The CDR3 loop spans 14 amino acids. V shed 1 base and J shed 4 bases, with 11 bases lying between them. Germline CDR1 reads LGHDT; CDR2 reads YNNKEL (reference sequence).

The V call is TRBV11-3, the J call TRBJ1-1; tentatively, D is TRBD1 (6 bases). Trimming removed 0 bases at V and 5 bases at J, with 13 bases between. The CDR3 is 15 residues long. CDR1 SGHNT and CDR2 YENEEA come from the germline V gene. This CDR3 reads CASSLDGTKWTEAFF. Here the CDR3 DNA reads TGTGCCAGCAGCTTAGACGGGACAAAGTGGACTGAAGCTTTCTTT.

This rearrangement joins TRBV3-1 (or the pseudogene TRBV3-2) to TRBJ1-3; 10 bases are a match to TRBD1. The CDR3 totals 16 residues. V lost 3 bases, J lost 9 bases, and 11 bases stayed unmatched. Germline V gene sequence: CDR1 LGHDT, CDR2 YNNKEL (reference sequence). CDR3 in amino acids: CASSHSPAGTGATIYF. The CDR3 DNA reads TGTGCCAGCAGCCACTCTCCCGCCGGGACAGGGGCCACCATATATTTT.

The chain couples TRBV5-6 to TRBJ2-7, with 7 bases lining up with TRBD1. Unmatched junction bases numbered 8, after V lost 4 bases and J lost 1 base. Germline loops: CDR1 SGHDT, CDR2 YYEEEE. The CDR3 is made up of 15 amino acids. CDR3 sequence: CASSATGTVSYEQYF. CDR3 bases: TGTGCCAGCAGCGCTACCGGGACAGTGTCCTACGAGCAGTACTTC.

The J gene is TRBJ2-4, the V gene TRBV18, with D tentatively TRBD1 (6 bases). Trimming took off 3 bases at V and 0 bases at J, with 27 bases between the two ends. The CDR3 consists of 21 residues. In germline, CDR1 is KGHSH, CDR2 LQKENI. The CDR3 spells CASSPIEGHIGLALAKNIQYF. For the CDR3, the DNA is TGTGCCAGCTCACCGATAGAGGGACATATCGGATTGGCTCTAGCCAAAAACATTCAGTACTTC.